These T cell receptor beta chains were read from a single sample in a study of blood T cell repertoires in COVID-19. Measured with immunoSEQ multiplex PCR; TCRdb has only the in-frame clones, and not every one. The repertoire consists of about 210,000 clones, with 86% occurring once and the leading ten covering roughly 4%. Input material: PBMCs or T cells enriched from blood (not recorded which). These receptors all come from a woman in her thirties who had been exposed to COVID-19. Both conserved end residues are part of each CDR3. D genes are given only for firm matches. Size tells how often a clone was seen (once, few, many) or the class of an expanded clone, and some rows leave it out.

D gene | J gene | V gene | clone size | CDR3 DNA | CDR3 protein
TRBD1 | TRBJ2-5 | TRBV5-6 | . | TGTGCCAGCAGCCCGACAGGGTCCCAAGAGACCCAGTACTTC | CASSPTGSQETQYF
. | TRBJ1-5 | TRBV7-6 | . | TGTGCCAGCAGCTTAGCCCCAGGGGAAAGCAATCAGCCCCAGCATTTT | CASSLAPGESNQPQHF
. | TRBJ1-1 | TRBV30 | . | TGTGCCTGGACAGAAAGGAACACTGAAGCTTTCTTT | CAWTERNTEAFF
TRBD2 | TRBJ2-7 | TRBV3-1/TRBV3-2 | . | TGTGCCAGCAGCCACGGGCTAGCGGGGGGTAGCGAGCAGTACTTC | CASSHGLAGGSEQYF
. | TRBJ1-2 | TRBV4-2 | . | TGTGCCAGCAGCCCCCTGGCGGCCCCGAACTATGGCTACACCTTC | CASSPLAAPNYGYTF
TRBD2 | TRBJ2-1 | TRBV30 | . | TGTGCCTGGAGTGTAATTGGGCTAGCGGGGGGTGAGCAGTTCTTC | CAWSVIGLAGGEQFF
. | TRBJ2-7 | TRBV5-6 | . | TGTGCCAGCAGCGACGCCCATCGGGCAAGGAGGTTGGGTGAGCAGTACTTC | CASSDAHRARRLGEQYF
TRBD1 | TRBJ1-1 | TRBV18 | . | TGTGCCAGCTCACCATCGGCAGGGGGCCGGATCACTGAAGCTTTCTTT | CASSPSAGGRITEAFF
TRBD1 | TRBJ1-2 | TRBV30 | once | TGTGCCTGGAGAGCCATCGACAGGGACTTGATCGACGGCTACACCTTC | CAWRAIDRDLIDGYTF
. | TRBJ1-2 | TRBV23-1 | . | TGCGCCAGCAGTCTCCCAGGTCACAGGAGGGACTATGGCTACACCTTC | CASSLPGHRRDYGYTF
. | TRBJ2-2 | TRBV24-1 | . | TGTGCCACCAGTGATAACGCGGTCCCGAACACCGGGGAGCTGTTTTTT | CATSDNAVPNTGELFF
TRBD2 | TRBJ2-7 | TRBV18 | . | TGTGCCAGCTCCCCGGGGGCGGGGGGGCCCTACGAGCAGTACTTC | CASSPGAGGPYEQYF
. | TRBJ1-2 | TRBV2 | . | TGTGCCAGTTCTCGTTTACGGGGGGCGGATGGCTACACCTTC | CASSRLRGADGYTF
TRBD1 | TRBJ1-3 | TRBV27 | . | TGTGCCAGCAGAAGACAGGGTTTAGGAAACACCATATATTTT | CASRRQGLGNTIYF
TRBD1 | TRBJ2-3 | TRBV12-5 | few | TGTGCTAGTGGTTTGAGGACAGGGGGTGCAGATACGCAGTATTTT | CASGLRTGGADTQYF
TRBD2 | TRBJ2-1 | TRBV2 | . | TGTGCCAGCAGTTTTAGCGGGGGGGCCTACAATGAGCAGTTCTTC | CASSFSGGAYNEQFF
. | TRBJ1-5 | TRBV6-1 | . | TGTGCCAGCAGTGAAGCAGGGGGTAATCAGCCCCAGCATTTT | CASSEAGGNQPQHF
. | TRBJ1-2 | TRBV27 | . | TGTGCCAGCAGTTCCTCGAGCAGGGGCAATGGCTACACCTTC | CASSSSSRGNGYTF
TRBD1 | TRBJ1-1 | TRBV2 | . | TGTGCCAGCAGTGAACCCATCGGGGGGACAGGGAGCAACACTGAAGCTTTCTTT | CASSEPIGGTGSNTEAFF
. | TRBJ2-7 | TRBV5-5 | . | TGTGCCAGCAGCTTTTCAGGGGACGAGCAGTACTTC | CASSFSGDEQYF
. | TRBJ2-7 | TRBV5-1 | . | TGCGCCAGCAGCGTCACCGGGACAACACACGAGCAGTACTTC | CASSVTGTTHEQYF
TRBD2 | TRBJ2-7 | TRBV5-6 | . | TGTGCCAGCAGCTTGGGTCTAGCGGGGGCCGCCTACGAGCAGTACTTC | CASSLGLAGAAYEQYF
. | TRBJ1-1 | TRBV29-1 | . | TGCAGCTCCCAGGGTAGCACTGAAGCTTTCTTT | CSSQGSTEAFF
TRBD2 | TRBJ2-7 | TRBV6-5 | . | TGTGCCAGCATCCCCGGGGAGGGAGAGTACGAGCAGTACTTC | CASIPGEGEYEQYF
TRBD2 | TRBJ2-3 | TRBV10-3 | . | TGTGCCATCAGTGAGTCGAGGCTAGCGGGAACCACAGATACGCAGTATTTT | CAISESRLAGTTDTQYF